The entry below describes one T cell receptor beta chain. Its antigen is unidentified. This CDR3 has 14 amino acids. V gave up 4 bases and J gave up 5 bases, with 12 bases separating them. Germline V gene sequence: CDR1 SGHRS, CDR2 YFSETQ. Libraries were prepared by immunoSEQ multiplex PCR; TCRdb keeps only in-frame clonotypes and omits some of them. The sample yields around 76,000 clones, around 96% seen once. The data were obtained in a study of graft-versus-host responses after intestinal transplantation. This clonotype was sampled from a human donor who received an intestinal transplant. The sample in question was unstimulated CD8+ T cells sorted from spleen or lymph node cells, obtained before intestinal transplant. V and J are TRBV5-1 and TRBJ1-4; perhaps TRBD1 as D (6 bases). The CDR3 loop is CASSAGVGNEKLFF. CDR3 coding DNA: TGCGCCAGCAGCGCAGGGGTGGGAAATGAAAAACTGTTTTTT.